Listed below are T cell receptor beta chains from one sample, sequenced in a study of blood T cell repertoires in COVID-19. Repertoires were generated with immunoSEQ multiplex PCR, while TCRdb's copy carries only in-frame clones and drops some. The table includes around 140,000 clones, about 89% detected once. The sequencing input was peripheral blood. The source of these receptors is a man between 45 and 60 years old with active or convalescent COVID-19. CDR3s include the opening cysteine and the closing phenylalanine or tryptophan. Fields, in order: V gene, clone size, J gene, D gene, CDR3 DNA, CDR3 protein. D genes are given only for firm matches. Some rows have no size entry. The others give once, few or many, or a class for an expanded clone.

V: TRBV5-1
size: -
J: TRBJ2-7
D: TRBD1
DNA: TGCGCCAGCAGCTTGGAACAGGGGGTCCACGAGCAGTACTTC
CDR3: CASSLEQGVHEQYF

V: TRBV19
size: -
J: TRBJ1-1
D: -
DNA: TGTGCCAGTAGTATGTCGGAAAGGGGAACTGAAGCTTTCTTT
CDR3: CASSMSERGTEAFF

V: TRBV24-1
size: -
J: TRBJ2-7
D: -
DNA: TGTGCCACCAGCGATGGGGGGGCATATGGCGAGCAGTACTTC
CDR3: CATSDGGAYGEQYF

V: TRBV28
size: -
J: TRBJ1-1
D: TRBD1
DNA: TGTGCCAGCAGTTCTCTCTCCGGGACAGAGGGCAGAAAAGCTTTCTTT
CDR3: CASSSLSGTEGRKAFF

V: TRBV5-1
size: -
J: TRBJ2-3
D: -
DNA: TGCGCCAGCAGCTTGGACAGGGGCACAGATACGCAGTATTTT
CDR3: CASSLDRGTDTQYF

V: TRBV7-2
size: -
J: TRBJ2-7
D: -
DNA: TGTGCCAGCAGCCTAAGGGGGGGGGATTACGAGCAGTACTTC
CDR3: CASSLRGGDYEQYF

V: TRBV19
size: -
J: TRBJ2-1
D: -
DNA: TGTGCCAGTAGTACCGGGAGCTCCTACAATGAGCAGTTCTTC
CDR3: CASSTGSSYNEQFF

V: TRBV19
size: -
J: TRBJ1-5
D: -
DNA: TGTGCCAGTAGTCCACATAGCAATCAGCCCCAGCATTTT
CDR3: CASSPHSNQPQHF

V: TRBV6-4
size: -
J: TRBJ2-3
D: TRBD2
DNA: TGTGCCGGCCCCCCGGGGGGGCTGGACACAGATACGCAGTATTTT
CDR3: CAGPPGGLDTDTQYF

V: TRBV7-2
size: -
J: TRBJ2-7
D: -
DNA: TGTGCCAGCAGGTATGCCGCGGACATTTTTAGCTCCTACGAGCAGTACTTC
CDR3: CASRYAADIFSSYEQYF

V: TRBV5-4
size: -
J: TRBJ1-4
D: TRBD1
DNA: TGTGCCAGCAGCTCAGATTTGGGACAGGTGAATGAAAAACTGTTTTTT
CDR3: CASSSDLGQVNEKLFF

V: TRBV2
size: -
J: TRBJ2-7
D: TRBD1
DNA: TGTGCCAGCAGCCTGACCGGGACAGGGTCTCACGAGCAGTACTTC
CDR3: CASSLTGTGSHEQYF

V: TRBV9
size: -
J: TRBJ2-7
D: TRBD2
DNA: TGTGCCAGCAGCGTAGGAGGCGGGGGGGCCCTCGAGCAGTACTTC
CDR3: CASSVGGGGALEQYF

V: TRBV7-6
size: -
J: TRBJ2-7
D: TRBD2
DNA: TGTGCCAGCAGCTGGCTGGCGGGGGACTCGCCCTACGAGCAGTACTTC
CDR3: CASSWLAGDSPYEQYF

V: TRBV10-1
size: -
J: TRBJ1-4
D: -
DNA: TGCGCCAGCGCCCCGAGGGAGGGACCCCGTAATGAAAAACTGTTTTTT
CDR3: CASAPREGPRNEKLFF

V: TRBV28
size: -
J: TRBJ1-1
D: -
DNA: TGTGCCAGCAGGAGACAGAGGAACACTGAAGCTTTCTTT
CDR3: CASRRQRNTEAFF

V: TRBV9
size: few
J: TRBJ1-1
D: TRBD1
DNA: TGTGCCAGCAGCGGGGGACAGGCGGGGAGCACTGAAGCTTTCTTT
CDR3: CASSGGQAGSTEAFF

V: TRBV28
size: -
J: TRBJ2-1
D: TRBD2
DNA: TGTGCCAGCAGTTTATTTAGCGGGATGCGATTAGGCAATGAGCAGTTCTTC
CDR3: CASSLFSGMRLGNEQFF

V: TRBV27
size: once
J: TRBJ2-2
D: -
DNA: TGTGCCAGCAGTTTAGGAGCGGAGCTAAACACCGGGGAGCTGTTTTTT
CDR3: CASSLGAELNTGELFF

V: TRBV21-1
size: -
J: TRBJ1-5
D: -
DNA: TGTGCCAGCAGCAAAGTACAGTCTGACAATCAGCCCCAGCATTTT
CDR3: CASSKVQSDNQPQHF

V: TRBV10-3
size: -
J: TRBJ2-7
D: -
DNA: TGTGCCATCAGTGCGGCCGGGACTTATCCCTCCGAGCAGTACTTC
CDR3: CAISAAGTYPSEQYF

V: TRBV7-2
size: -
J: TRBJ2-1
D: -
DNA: TGTGCCAGCAGCGCGGGACCAGACAATGAGCAGTTCTTC
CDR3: CASSAGPDNEQFF

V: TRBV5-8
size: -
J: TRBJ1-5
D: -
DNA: TGTGCCAGCAGCTTCAGAGGTCAGCCCCAGCATTTT
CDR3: CASSFRGQPQHF

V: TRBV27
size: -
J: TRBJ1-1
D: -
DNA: TGTGCCAGCAGTTCTCAGCAGGGGCTGGGCACTGAAGCTTTCTTT
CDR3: CASSSQQGLGTEAFF